One and the same sample provided the 26 T cell receptor beta chains below, sequenced in a study of blood T cell repertoires in COVID-19. Clones were read by immunoSEQ multiplex PCR, and TCRdb kept only the in-frame ones, dropping some. The table records more than 150,000 clones, approximately 81% of them present only once. Sequencing used peripheral blood. All receptors come from a young man with active or convalescent COVID-19.

J is TRBJ1-6 and V is TRBV2; D perhaps matches TRBD1 (5 bases). Trimming took off 6 bases at V and 3 bases at J, with 12 bases between the two ends. CDR1 is SNHLY and CDR2 is FYNNEI in the germline V gene. The CDR3 spans 15 residues. The CDR3 DNA is TGTGCCAGCAGCATGGGGGGATTCTATAATTCACCCCTCCACTTT. Residues: CASSMGGFYNSPLHF.

The chain recombines TRBV24-1 with TRBJ2-5; 12 nucleotides align to TRBD1. There are 16 residues in the CDR3. V gave up 7 bases and J gave up 5 bases; unmatched junction bases: 10. Germline V gene data show CDR1 as KGHDR and CDR2 as SFDVKD. CDR3 nucleotide sequence: TGTGCCACCAGCCTGGGACAGGGGGCTTTGAGGGAGACCCAGTACTTC. Its protein product is CATSLGQGALRETQYF.

The chain is built from TRBV11-2 and TRBJ2-1, with 10 bases that match TRBD2. V lost 1 base, J lost 7 bases, and 4 bases stayed unmatched. Germline values: CDR1 SGHAT, CDR2 FQNNGV. The CDR3 contains 15 residues. DNA for the CDR3: TGTGCCAGCAGCTTAGCTCTAGCGGGAGAGAATGAGCAGTTCTTC. This codes for CASSLALAGENEQFF.

The J gene is TRBJ1-1, the V gene TRBV7-9, with D possibly TRBD1 on 6 matching bases. This CDR3 contains 13 residues. Germline CDR1 reads SEHNR; CDR2 reads FQNEAQ (reference sequence). The germline V and J ends were trimmed by 5 bases and 0 bases, with 7 bases remaining between them. The CDR3 DNA reads as TGTGCCAGCAGCCGACAGGTGAACACTGAAGCTTTCTTT. It specifies CASSRQVNTEAFF.

This clone was observed at least ten times. This sequence joins TRBV5-1 and TRBJ2-5; no clear D gene. Germline CDR1 and CDR2: SGHRS and YFSETQ. CDR3 length: 14 residues. V was trimmed by 4 bases and J by 0 bases, leaving 10 bases between them. The CDR3 nucleotides read TGCGCCAGCAGCGCCCTAATGTACCAAGAGACCCAGTACTTC. Its translation is CASSALMYQETQYF.

The rearrangement links TRBV5-1 to TRBJ1-1; 7 positions agree with TRBD1. V lost 4 bases, J lost 3 bases, and 6 bases stayed unmatched. The CDR3 contains 14 residues. CDR1 is SGHRS and CDR2 is YFSETQ in the germline V gene. For the CDR3, the DNA is TGCGCCAGCAGCATGGGACAGAGAGACACTGAAGCTTTCTTT. This gives the protein CASSMGQRDTEAFF.

The chain combines TRBV5-1 with TRBJ2-7; 10 positions agree with TRBD1. The trim removed 0 bases at V and 4 bases at J, leaving 7 bases unmatched. This CDR3 is built from 16 residues. Looked up from germline, CDR1 is SGHRS and CDR2 is YFSETQ. Written as DNA, the CDR3 is TGCGCCAGCAGCTTGGGAGACAGGGGGCCTGTTTACGAGCAGTACTTC. The encoded protein is CASSLGDRGPVYEQYF.

The chain employs TRBV4-2 and TRBJ1-2; TRBD1 matches at 9 bases. This CDR3 spans 17 amino acids. Germline V gives CDR1 LGHNA, CDR2 YNFKEQ. Trimming removed 0 bases from V and 5 bases from J; junction bases left unmatched: 10. CDR3 sequence reads: CASSQDGRGDRAYGYTF. The CDR3 nucleotides read TGTGCCAGCAGCCAAGATGGCCGGGGGGACAGGGCGTATGGCTACACCTTC.

This clone was observed once. This chain uses TRBV30 with TRBJ1-3, with 7 bases aligning to TRBD1. The CDR3 length is 14 residues. The ends lost 4 bases at V and 1 base at J; junction bases unmatched: 4. Germline-derived CDR1 and CDR2 are GTSNPN and SVGIG (reference sequence). CDR3 nucleotides: TGTGCCTGGATGGGACAGCCATCTGGAAACACCATATATTTT. Its protein product is CAWMGQPSGNTIYF.

This sequence joins TRBV19 and TRBJ1-5, with D uncertain. Trimming cost V 6 bases and J 0 bases, with 15 bases left between them. This CDR3 contains 16 residues. Looked up from germline, CDR1 is LNHDA and CDR2 is SQIVND (reference sequence). The CDR3 protein is CASRIDSTYSNQPQHF. CDR3 DNA: TGTGCCAGTAGGATCGACTCGACCTATAGCAATCAGCCCCAGCATTTT.

The V call is TRBV9, the J call TRBJ2-1, with 7 positions matching TRBD1. The germline V gene has CDR1 SGDLS and CDR2 YYNGEE. The junction had 15 bases not matched to a gene; V was cut back by 3 bases and J by 3 bases. CDR3 length: 18 residues. CDR3 sequence reads: CASSGPAIDRDSYNEQFF. The CDR3 coding sequence is TGTGCCAGCAGCGGGCCAGCCATTGACAGGGACAGCTACAATGAGCAGTTCTTC.

The V gene is TRBV25-1, the J gene TRBJ2-7; 9 positions agree with TRBD1. Germline lookup yields CDR1 MGHDK and CDR2 SYGVNS. The CDR3 totals 14 residues. V trimming: 4 bases; J trimming: 6 bases; junction bases outside the gene matches: 7. The DNA for the CDR3 is TGTGCCAGCAGTGTCATGGACAGGGGCGGCGAGCAGTACTTC. Translating gives CASSVMDRGGEQYF.

This chain joins TRBV5-8 and TRBJ1-5; D gene ambiguous. The ends were cut back, 4 bases at V and 3 bases at J, with 5 bases in the middle. The germline CDR1 and CDR2 sequences are SGHTS and YDEGEE. The CDR3 is 12 amino acids. For the CDR3, the DNA is TGTGCCAGCAGCCCCTACAATCAGCCCCAGCATTTT. Protein sequence: CASSPYNQPQHF.

This clone was observed a handful of times. V gene TRBV5-1 combines with J gene TRBJ1-4; TRBD1 agrees at 7 bases. The CDR3 is made up of 18 amino acids. CDR1 is SGHRS and CDR2 is YFSETQ in the germline V gene. V dropped 4 bases and J dropped 0; count of bases not matched to a gene: 12. As DNA, the CDR3 is TGCGCCAGCAGCGCGGGACAGTTAAACGCTGCAACTAATGAAAAACTGTTTTTT. Its translation is CASSAGQLNAATNEKLFF.

The V call is TRBV28, the J call TRBJ2-1; tentatively, D is TRBD1 (6 bases). This CDR3 spans 10 amino acids. The ends were cut back, 9 bases at V and 12 bases at J, with 12 bases in the middle. Germline CDR1 MDHEN, CDR2 SYDVKM. The CDR3 coding sequence is TGTGCCAGTTCAGGGGAACGGCAGTTCTTC. Translating gives CASSGERQFF.

This clone was observed a few times. The rearrangement uses TRBV11-2 and TRBJ1-2; D is undetermined. The germline CDR1 and CDR2 sequences are SGHAT and FQNNGV. The CDR3 covers 15 residues. Trimming took 1 base from V and 5 from J, leaving 14 bases between them. CDR3 protein: CASSLGPGEYYGYTF. CDR3 DNA: TGTGCCAGCAGCTTAGGCCCCGGGGAGTATTATGGCTACACCTTC.

This clone occurred once. The chain employs TRBV18 and TRBJ2-7; 7 bases are shared with TRBD1. The CDR3 covers 16 residues. V was pared by 6 bases and J by 2 bases, with 13 bases of the junction left unmatched. Germline assignment: CDR1 KGHSH and CDR2 LQKENI. The chain's CDR3 is CASSLKTGRPTYEQYF. CDR3 sequence (DNA): TGTGCCAGCTCCCTCAAGACAGGGAGACCCACCTACGAGCAGTACTTC.

The J gene is TRBJ1-3, the V gene TRBV5-1; 7 bases match TRBD1. The CDR3 is 15 residues long. V lost 4 bases to trimming and J lost 4 bases; unmatched junction nucleotides: 8. Germline loops: CDR1 SGHRS, CDR2 YFSETQ. The CDR3 loop reads CASSQEGAPGNTIYF. The CDR3 nucleotides read TGCGCCAGCAGCCAGGAGGGGGCTCCCGGAAACACCATATATTTT.

This clone was seen many times. The chain uses TRBV9 and TRBJ2-1; 13 nucleotides align to TRBD2. The CDR3 is made up of 15 amino acids. Germline V gives CDR1 SGDLS, CDR2 YYNGEE. V was clipped by 3 bases and J by 7 bases; unmatched bases: 4. CDR3 nucleotide sequence: TGTGCCAGCAGCGGTGGACTAGCGGGAGTGAATGAGCAGTTCTTC. The encoded protein is CASSGGLAGVNEQFF.

This chain links TRBV2 with TRBJ1-4; a possible D gene is TRBD1 (6 bases). The CDR3 runs to 14 residues. Trimming took 2 bases from V and 8 from J, leaving 12 bases between them. The germline V gene has CDR1 SNHLY and CDR2 FYNNEI. The CDR3 here is CASSERTVGEKLFF. The DNA for the CDR3 is TGTGCCAGCAGTGAAAGGACAGTTGGGGAAAAACTGTTTTTT.

J is TRBJ2-3 and V is TRBV6-6; D perhaps matches TRBD1 (6 bases). V was cut by 7 bases and J by 2 bases, with 16 bases left in between. This CDR3 is 15 amino acids long. The germline V gene has CDR1 MNHNY and CDR2 SVGAGI (reference sequence). The CDR3 coding sequence is TGTGCCAGCACAAAACAGGGACCATTCACAGATACGCAGTATTTT. Its translation: CASTKQGPFTDTQYF.

This clone was seen a few times. The chain links TRBV4-3 to TRBJ2-1, with TRBD1 matching over 8 bases. V lost 4 bases and J lost 6; bases outside the gene matches: 8. The germline CDR1 and CDR2 sequences are LGHNA and YSLEER. CDR3 length: 15 amino acids. CDR3 sequence reads: CASSRRGQVRNEQFF. The CDR3 coding sequence is TGCGCCAGCAGCCGGCGGGGACAGGTACGCAATGAGCAGTTCTTC.

The chain is built from TRBV7-6 and TRBJ2-2; 10 bases are shared with TRBD1. This CDR3 region has 15 residues. The trim removed 1 base at V and 6 bases at J, leaving 2 bases unmatched. The germline V gene has CDR1 SGHVS and CDR2 FNYEAQ. This chain's CDR3 is CASSLGGTGAGELFF. DNA for the CDR3: TGTGCCAGCAGCTTAGGGGGGACAGGGGCCGGGGAGCTGTTTTTT. The entire variable domain, with the rest obtained from reference TRBV7-6 and TRBJ2-2, is as follows: GAGVSQSPRYKVTKRGQDVALRCDPISGHVSLYWYRQALGQGPEFLTYFNYEAQQDKSGLPNDRFSAERPEGSISTLTIQRTEQRDSAMYRCASSLGGTGAGELFFGEGSRLTVL.

Comment on this clone: A read error may account for a junction end that differs from germline. The DNA of the CDR3 is TGTGCGAGCACGTTCGTCGGGACAGCCGGAAACACCATATATTTT. Translation: CASTFVGTAGNTIYF. The chain has TRBV6-5 and TRBJ1-3, with 7 bases identical to TRBD1. In germline, CDR1 is MNHEY, CDR2 SVGAGI. The CDR3 is 15 residues long.

The chain is built from TRBV18 and TRBJ2-2, with D maybe TRBD2 (6 bases). CDR1 KGHSH and CDR2 LQKENI come from the germline V gene. V was clipped by 3 bases and J by 1 base, with 15 bases between them. This CDR3 contains 17 residues. CDR3 coding DNA: TGTGCCAGCTCACCCAGAAACGGGGGACTGAACACCGGGGAGCTGTTTTTT. Encoded protein: CASSPRNGGLNTGELFF.

This chain joins TRBV30 and TRBJ2-3, with D unresolved. The CDR3 runs to 14 residues. Trimming removed 2 bases at V and 2 bases at J, with 11 bases between. The V gene's germline CDR1 is GTSNPN and CDR2 SVGIG (reference sequence). CDR3 protein: CAWSLGPTTDTQYF. DNA of the CDR3: TGTGCCTGGAGTCTTGGGCCGACCACAGATACGCAGTATTTT.